This TCR beta chain was obtained from a study of control samples from healthy donors and cancer patients. Clones were sequenced by immunoSEQ multiplex PCR, and TCRdb holds only the in-frame ones, with some missing. The sample lists about 79,000 clones; approximately 93% were seen once. Germline V gene sequence: CDR1 MDHEN, CDR2 SYDVKM. The CDR3 length is 16 residues. V lost 6 bases and J 3 bases, leaving 15 bases between the germline ends. Sequencing input: PBMCs. The source is a woman aged 40-49 years with lung cancer. The chain uses TRBV28 and TRBJ1-6; D not certain. As DNA, the CDR3 is TGTGCCAGCAGGATCATCAGGACGGACTATAATTCACCCCTCCACTTT. It yields the protein CASRIIRTDYNSPLHF.